The 23 T cell receptor beta chains in this list originate from one sample, sequenced in a study of T-cell reconstitution after alpha-beta-depleted transplantation in children. Study findings and constraints: Roughly two months post-transplant, alpha-beta T cells reportedly originated from several hundred graft clones that had expanded.

No antigen is known for these receptors. Library preparation (for TCRbeta) was performed with unique molecular identifiers. TCRdb recomputed calls from the PCR reads with MiXCR, one row per CDR3 protein. The sample shows fewer than 40,000 distinct CDR3 sequences, around 7% of them seen only once. Sample: peripheral blood, taken 60 days after TCRalphabeta/CD19-depleted stem cell transplant. The receptors derive from a child younger than two who had a stem cell transplant for acute myeloid leukemia, so the T cells may come from the graft donor.

This clonotype appeared many times. J is TRBJ1-2 and V is TRBV6-5; D is undetermined. Trimming cost V 5 bases and J 1 base, with 14 bases left between them. Germline V gene data show CDR1 as MNHEY and CDR2 as SVGAGI. The CDR3 is made up of 15 amino acids. CDR3 DNA sequence: TGTGCCAGCAGTCCACGTCTAGCCTTTAACTATGGCTACACCTTC. As protein: CASSPRLAFNYGYTF.

This clonotype has at least ten counts. The V call is TRBV7-9, the J call TRBJ2-5; 7 bases match TRBD1. Trimming removed 5 bases from V and 3 bases from J; junction bases left unmatched: 6. This CDR3 contains 14 residues. Germline lookup yields CDR1 SEHNR and CDR2 FQNEAQ (reference sequence). The CDR3 spells CASSVVQGEETQYF. Here the CDR3 DNA reads TGTGCCAGCAGCGTGGTCCAGGGGGAAGAGACCCAGTACTTC.

This clonotype was seen at least ten times. The chain has TRBV2 and TRBJ2-7; D uncertain. The V gene's germline CDR1 is SNHLY and CDR2 FYNNEI. The CDR3 runs to 10 residues. The V end lost 7 bases, the J end lost 9 bases, and 10 bases lay between the germline ends. The chain's CDR3 is CASKTQGQYF. The CDR3 nucleotides read TGTGCCAGCAAGACCCAAGGGCAGTACTTC.

This clonotype was seen ten or more times. V usage is TRBV5-1 and J usage is TRBJ2-6; D tentatively reads TRBD1 or TRBD2 (5 bases each). The CDR3 extends over 18 amino acids. Germline-derived CDR1 and CDR2 are SGHRS and YFSETQ. V gave up 4 bases and J gave up 3 bases, with 20 bases separating them. The CDR3 reads CASSPSGTFGSGANVLTF. CDR3 in DNA: TGCGCCAGCAGCCCCTCTGGGACCTTCGGCAGTGGGGCCAACGTCCTGACTTTC.

This clonotype was picked up many times. In DNA form, the CDR3 reads TGTGCCAGCAGTCCAGACAGGGGCAACGAGCAGTACTTC. Translation: CASSPDRGNEQYF. The chain joins TRBV6-6 to TRBJ2-7; 8 bases agree with TRBD1. The germline V gene encodes CDR1 MNHNY and CDR2 SVGAGI (reference sequence). CDR3 length: 13 residues. J was trimmed by 5 bases and V by 5 bases; bases with no gene match: 5.

This clonotype has ten or more counts. The chain joins TRBV28 to TRBJ2-7; tentative D call: TRBD2 (6 bases). The length of the CDR3 is 14 residues. The germline gives CDR1 MDHEN, CDR2 SYDVKM. V was pared by 3 bases and J by 5 bases, with 14 bases between. CDR3 bases: TGTGCCAGCAGTTTCGGGACTCCCGGTGACGAGCAGTACTTC. The encoded protein is CASSFGTPGDEQYF.

This clonotype was seen repeatedly, ten times or more. This chain links TRBV12-3 or TRBV12-4 with TRBJ2-1; 10 nucleotides line up with TRBD2. V lost 9 bases and J lost 10; bases outside the gene matches: 9. The CDR3 loop spans 13 amino acids. The DNA of the CDR3 is TGTGCCAGTAATAGCGGGGGGCCAGGGGAGCAGTTCTTC. This gives the protein CASNSGGPGEQFF.

This clonotype was picked up many times. The chain is built from TRBV24-1 and TRBJ1-1; the D gene is possibly TRBD1 (5 bases). The CDR3 runs to 13 residues. The germline CDR1 and CDR2 sequences are KGHDR and SFDVKD. V was trimmed by 0 bases and J by 5 bases, leaving 6 bases between them. The CDR3 DNA follows: TGTGCCACCAGTGATTTGCGGGGGACTGAAGCTTTCTTT. This gives the protein CATSDLRGTEAFF.

With regard to this clonotype: Since a much larger clone is just one base distant, this may be a read error. The gene calls are TRBV5-1 and TRBJ1-2; D perhaps matches TRBD1 (5 bases). Germline CDR1 and CDR2: SGHRS and YFSETQ. The CDR3 consists of 15 residues. The CDR3 region has the DNA TGCGCCAGCAGCTTAACGGGACGGCTTAACTATGGCTCCACCTTC. Translated, it gives CASSLTGRLNYGSTF.

This clonotype was counted ten times or more. The chain couples TRBV6-5 to TRBJ2-7, with a weak D call TRBD1 (7 bases). The CDR3 runs 15 residues. Germline V gene lookup returns CDR1 MNHEY and CDR2 SVGAGI. Trimming removed 6 bases from V and 3 bases from J, with 18 bases in between. CDR3 coding DNA: TGTGCCAGCAGCCCAAGGAGGGGGCAGGTCTACGAGCAGTACTTC. It translates to CASSPRRGQVYEQYF.

This clonotype showed up many times. The chain couples TRBV7-9 to TRBJ2-5; 7 bases match TRBD1. V lost 10 bases and J lost 1; bases outside the gene matches: 3. The germline V gene has CDR1 SEHNR and CDR2 FQNEAQ (reference sequence). The CDR3 extends over 12 amino acids. In DNA form, the CDR3 reads TGTGCCATCGACAGGGCCCAAGAGACCCAGTACTTC. The encoded protein is CAIDRAQETQYF.

The chain links TRBV25-1 to TRBJ2-3; D remains unclear. CDR3 length equals 13 residues. Trimming removed 6 bases at V and 3 bases at J, with 10 bases between. In germline, CDR1 is MGHDK, CDR2 SYGVNS. Here the CDR3 DNA reads TGTGCCAGCAGCCCCGCGCAGACAGATACGCAGTATTTT. The encoded protein is CASSPAQTDTQYF.

As concerns this clonotype: One end of the junction fails to match germline, which may point to a read error. The V call is TRBV29-1, the J call TRBJ2-2, with D maybe TRBD2 (5 bases). The CDR3 extends over 10 amino acids. CDR1 and CDR2 from the germline V gene are SQVTM and ANQGSEA. CDR3 coding DNA: TGCAGCGTTTACTACGGGAAGCTGTTTTTT. It codes for CSVYYGKLFF.

The sample holds many counts of this clonotype. The DNA of the CDR3 is TGTGCCAGCAGCTTGGGAGGTGAATGGGCCTACAATGAGCAGTTCTTC. Encoded protein: CASSLGGEWAYNEQFF. The V and J genes are TRBV5-6 and TRBJ2-1; the D is unclear. The CDR3 spans 16 residues. Germline-derived CDR1 and CDR2 are SGHDT and YYEEEE. Trimming removed 0 bases from V and 2 bases from J, with 12 bases in between.

V is TRBV7-7 and J is TRBJ2-2; perhaps TRBD2 as D (5 bases). Trimming pared 0 bases from V and 4 bases from J, leaving 9 bases between. Germline assignment: CDR1 SSHAT and CDR2 FNYEAQ (reference sequence). This CDR3 has 15 amino acids. CDR3: CASSLAGSGTGELFF. For the CDR3, the DNA is TGTGCCAGCAGCTTAGCAGGGAGCGGCACCGGGGAGCTGTTTTTT.

V usage is TRBV20-1 and J usage is TRBJ2-1, with 9 bases aligning to TRBD2. The CDR3 has 21 amino acids. The germline CDR1 and CDR2 sequences are DFQATT and SNEGSKA (reference sequence). J gave up 0 bases and V 3 bases, and 21 bases lay outside the gene matches. CDR3 sequence: CSARVAGGRQPFLYSYNEQFF. DNA for the CDR3: TGCAGTGCTAGGGTGGCGGGAGGGCGGCAACCTTTTTTGTACTCCTACAATGAGCAGTTCTTC.

This clonotype showed up many times. This chain uses TRBV28 with TRBJ2-5; 8 nucleotides agree with TRBD2. Germline trimming cut 3 bases from V and 4 bases from J; bases unmatched to any gene: 7. Germline V gives CDR1 MDHEN, CDR2 SYDVKM. The CDR3 is made up of 15 amino acids. The CDR3 DNA is TGTGCCAGCAGTTTTTGGCGGCTAGCGGGAGAGACCCAGTACTTC. Protein: CASSFWRLAGETQYF.

This clonotype was counted at least ten times. V usage is TRBV29-1 and J usage is TRBJ2-3; 7 nucleotides line up with TRBD2. The germline V gene encodes CDR1 SQVTM and CDR2 ANQGSEA. The CDR3 loop spans 13 amino acids. With V trimmed by 4 bases and J by 3 bases, 4 bases remained unmatched. The CDR3 DNA is TGCAGCGTTGGAGCGGGACTAACAGATACGCAGTATTTT. Protein sequence: CSVGAGLTDTQYF.

This clonotype was seen repeatedly, ten times or more. The J gene is TRBJ2-7, the V gene TRBV7-3, with TRBD2 identical over 10 bases. The CDR3 is 15 amino acids. CDR1 and CDR2 (germline): SGHTA, FQGTGA. V shed 4 bases, J shed 1 base, and the junction held 4 bases outside the gene matches. CDR3 amino acids: CASSYLAGESYEQYF. In DNA form, the CDR3 reads TGTGCCAGCAGCTACCTAGCGGGAGAGTCCTACGAGCAGTACTTC.

V gene TRBV5-4 combines with J gene TRBJ2-2; a possible D gene is TRBD2 (6 bases). CDR1 is SGHNT, CDR2 YYREEE, per germline (reference sequence). The V gene lost 1 base and the J gene lost 2 bases, with 15 bases spanning the gap. The CDR3 is 17 amino acids. The CDR3 loop is CASSLRTSGENTGELFF. The CDR3 nucleotides read TGTGCCAGCAGCTTGAGGACATCGGGAGAAAACACCGGGGAGCTGTTTTTT.

CDR3: CASSVDSSSYEQYF. In DNA form, the CDR3 reads TGTGCCAGCAGCGTAGACAGTTCCTCCTACGAGCAGTACTTC. V and J are TRBV9 and TRBJ2-7; D is unresolved. Germline CDR1 is SGDLS and CDR2 is YYNGEE. V was trimmed by 0 bases and J by 0 bases, leaving 7 bases between them. This CDR3 comprises 14 residues.

In this sample, this clonotype turned up many times. The rearrangement uses TRBV7-3 and TRBJ2-2, with TRBD1 matching over 8 bases. With V trimmed by 5 bases and J by 5 bases, 10 bases remained unmatched. The length of the CDR3 is 16 residues. Germline CDR1 SGHTA, CDR2 FQGTGA. This chain's CDR3 is CASSLIGQGKTGELFF. Written as DNA, the CDR3 is TGTGCCAGCAGCCTAATCGGACAGGGAAAAACCGGGGAGCTGTTTTTT.

The table lists this clonotype with many counts. The chain combines TRBV7-3 with TRBJ1-1, with 9 bases fitting TRBD1. The germline V gene has CDR1 SGHTA and CDR2 FQGTGA. This CDR3 has 13 residues. J lost 5 bases, V lost 6 bases, and 4 bases had no gene match. As DNA, the CDR3 is TGTGCCAGCAGTCGGGACAGGGAGACTGAAGCTTTCTTT. Translation gives CASSRDRETEAFF.